The 26 T cell receptor beta chains below all came from one sample that was sequenced in a study of shared clonotypes between healthy human individuals. Data came from immunoSEQ multiplex PCR; TCRdb stores just in-frame clones and leaves some out. The data hold over a million clones, with approximately 98.5% observed a single time. Sequencing was carried out using naive CD4+ T cells sorted from blood. Subset defined: CD45RA+ positively selected. The receptors come from a man aged 25 to 45 in good health.

This clone was picked up a small number of times. The J gene is TRBJ2-7, the V gene TRBV29-1; no clear D gene. Germline V lookup: CDR1 SQVTM, CDR2 ANQGSEA. The CDR3 totals 12 residues. Deletions cut 4 bases from V and 3 bases from J, with 10 bases between. This CDR3 is CSVARTDYEQYF. CDR3 coding DNA: TGCAGCGTTGCCCGAACCGACTACGAGCAGTACTTC.

J is TRBJ2-2 and V is TRBV5-1; D tentatively fits TRBD1 or TRBD2 (5 bases each). Per germline, CDR1 SGHRS and CDR2 YFSETQ. V gave up 0 bases and J gave up 1 base, with 13 bases separating them. This CDR3 contains 17 residues. CDR3 sequence: CASSLVPGRKNTGELFF. CDR3 bases: TGCGCCAGCAGCTTGGTCCCGGGGCGGAAGAACACCGGGGAGCTGTTTTTT.

The chain couples TRBV28 to TRBJ1-5; TRBD1 agrees at 7 bases. The CDR3 is 16 amino acids. Germline-derived CDR1 and CDR2 are MDHEN and SYDVKM. Trimming cost V 6 bases and J 7 bases; bases outside gene matches: 15. In nucleotides, the CDR3 is TGTGCCAGCAGCCCCCACACCGCAGGGGGGAGGCAGCCCCAGCATTTT. Translated: CASSPHTAGGRQPQHF.

This clone was observed once. The gene calls are TRBV28 and TRBJ2-2, with D perhaps TRBD2 (6 bases). The CDR3 covers 15 residues. The V end was cut by 6 bases, the J end by 6 bases, with 17 bases between. Germline-derived CDR1 and CDR2 are MDHEN and SYDVKM. CDR3 loop: CASSRNPWGAGELFF. The CDR3 bases are TGTGCCAGCAGCCGAAACCCCTGGGGGGCCGGGGAGCTGTTTTTT.

The chain couples TRBV11-2 to TRBJ2-1; the D call may be TRBD1 or TRBD2 (5 bases each). Per the germline V gene, CDR1 is SGHAT and CDR2 is FQNNGV. This CDR3 contains 16 residues. The V gene lost 5 bases and the J gene lost 6 bases, with 20 bases spanning the gap. The CDR3 DNA follows: TGTGCCAGCAGCCAAGTAGATTTTTGGGGGTTCAATGAGCAGTTCTTC. Its translation is CASSQVDFWGFNEQFF.

The CDR3 bases are TGCGCCAGCAGCACCCGTGAAGATGAGCAGTTCTTC. Translated: CASSTREDEQFF. This chain links TRBV5-1 with TRBJ2-1; no clear D. The V gene lost 4 bases and the J gene lost 8 bases, with 10 bases spanning the gap. CDR3 size: 12 residues. Germline values: CDR1 SGHRS, CDR2 YFSETQ.

This chain joins TRBV2 and TRBJ2-3; 10 positions agree with TRBD2. V lost 6 bases, J lost 4 bases, and 13 bases stayed unmatched. The CDR3 consists of 17 residues. The germline V gene encodes CDR1 SNHLY and CDR2 FYNNEI. The CDR3 coding sequence is TGTGCCAGCAGCGACCAAAGGCTAGCGGGAGTCTCAGATACGCAGTATTTT. Translation gives CASSDQRLAGVSDTQYF. Variable domain in full (rest from reference TRBV2 and TRBJ2-3): EPEVTQTPSHQVTQMGQEVILRCVPISNHLYFYWYRQILGQKVEFLVSFYNNEISEKSEIFDDQFSVERPDGSNFTLKIRSTKLEDSAMYFCASSDQRLAGVSDTQYFGPGTRLTVL.

The J gene is TRBJ2-7, the V gene TRBV7-2, with 9 bases fitting TRBD1. Germline V gene data show CDR1 as SGHTA and CDR2 as FQGNSA. There are 13 residues in the CDR3. V gave up 4 bases and J gave up 6 bases; unmatched junction bases: 4. CDR3 region: CASSSDRGVEQYF. The CDR3 DNA is TGTGCCAGCAGCTCGGACAGGGGTGTCGAGCAGTACTTC.

This clone has just one count. The chain is built from TRBV5-1 and TRBJ1-1; weak D call: TRBD1 (6 bases). V lost 5 bases to trimming and J lost 3 bases, with 20 bases between them. This CDR3 spans 16 amino acids. Germline values: CDR1 SGHRS, CDR2 YFSETQ. CDR3 residues: CASRFRGGAVDTEAFF. The CDR3 bases are TGCGCCAGCAGGTTCAGAGGGGGGGCCGTTGACACTGAAGCTTTCTTT.

The chain carries TRBV11-2 and TRBJ2-3; D gene ambiguous. V lost 0 bases and J lost 11, with 9 bases in between. Looked up from germline, CDR1 is SGHAT and CDR2 is FQNNGV. The CDR3 sequence is 12 residues long. The CDR3 DNA reads as TGTGCCAGCAGCTTAGACCGGATGATGCAGTATTTT. Encoded protein: CASSLDRMMQYF.

The rearrangement joins TRBV7-2 to TRBJ1-1; TRBD1 aligns across 10 bases. V dropped 4 bases and J dropped 4; count of bases not matched to a gene: 9. CDR1 is SGHTA and CDR2 is FQGNSA in the germline V gene. The CDR3 has 16 residues. DNA for the CDR3: TGTGCCAGCAGCTCCTTCCGGGACAGGGGTAGCACTGAAGCTTTCTTT. Translated, it gives CASSSFRDRGSTEAFF.

The CDR3 region is CASSPQGSGNTIYF. CDR3 DNA sequence: TGTGCCAGCAGCCCTCAGGGGTCTGGAAACACCATATATTTT. The V call is TRBV9, the J call TRBJ1-3; D may be TRBD1 (6 bases). The V and J ends lost 4 bases and 1 base respectively, with 9 bases between them. The CDR3 totals 14 residues. The germline gives CDR1 SGDLS, CDR2 YYNGEE.

The J gene is TRBJ2-1, the V gene TRBV5-1; 13 bases line up with TRBD2. The germline CDR1 and CDR2 sequences are SGHRS and YFSETQ. This CDR3 contains 15 residues. Unmatched junction bases numbered 11, after V lost 4 bases and J lost 13 bases. Here the CDR3 reads CASSPSGTSGNGQFF. Written as DNA, the CDR3 is TGCGCCAGCAGCCCTAGCGGGACTAGCGGGAACGGCCAGTTCTTC.

The chain carries TRBV19 and TRBJ1-4, with D unclear. V dropped 7 bases and J dropped 6 bases, with 15 bases sitting between them. Germline CDR1 LNHDA, CDR2 SQIVND (reference sequence). CDR3 length: 14 residues. The CDR3 here is CASTIGTQDEKLFF. The CDR3 DNA reads as TGTGCCAGTACGATTGGTACCCAAGATGAAAAACTGTTTTTT.

The V and J genes are TRBV25-1 and TRBJ2-2; 8 positions match TRBD2. The CDR3 is 13 residues long. J lost 7 bases, V lost 11 bases, and 9 bases had no gene match. Per the germline V gene, CDR1 is MGHDK and CDR2 is SYGVNS. The CDR3 loop is CASASGSVGELFF. In nucleotides, the CDR3 is TGTGCCTCCGCAAGCGGGAGTGTCGGGGAGCTGTTTTTT.

The chain recombines TRBV5-4 with TRBJ2-1, with 10 nucleotides matching TRBD1. Germline CDR1 is SGHNT and CDR2 is YYREEE (reference sequence). Unmatched junction bases numbered 2, after V lost 4 bases and J lost 10 bases. The CDR3 totals 12 residues. The CDR3 region has the DNA TGTGCCAGCAGCCGGGACAGGGGCGAGCAGTTCTTC. This encodes CASSRDRGEQFF.

The count of this clone is one. CDR3 sequence reads: CASSTLSGQPQHF. In nucleotides, the CDR3 is TGTGCCAGCAGCACCCTATCCGGTCAGCCCCAGCATTTT. The rearrangement joins TRBV28 to TRBJ1-5; no clear D. The germline V and J ends were trimmed by 6 bases and 6 bases, with 12 bases remaining between them. This CDR3 is built from 13 residues. Germline V gene data show CDR1 as MDHEN and CDR2 as SYDVKM.

This chain joins TRBV10-3 and TRBJ2-5; D might be TRBD1 (6 bases). CDR3 length: 16 residues. Germline assignment: CDR1 ENHRY and CDR2 SYGVKD. V was shortened by 1 base and J by 4 bases, with 16 bases between the two germline ends. CDR3 nucleotides: TGTGCCATCAGTGAGTTCAGGGGCGAGGTTCTAGAGACCCAGTACTTC. Translated: CAISEFRGEVLETQYF.

The rearrangement links TRBV5-1 to TRBJ2-5; a possible D gene is TRBD2 (6 bases). Per germline, CDR1 SGHRS and CDR2 YFSETQ. Deletions cut 1 base from V and 3 bases from J, with 16 bases between. The CDR3 is made up of 16 amino acids. In DNA form, the CDR3 reads TGCGCCAGCAGCTTGATTGGGGTTAGCGGAGAAGAGACCCAGTACTTC. As protein: CASSLIGVSGEETQYF.

CDR3 region: CASSPTGYYEQYF. CDR3 sequence (DNA): TGTGCCAGCAGCCCGACAGGGTACTACGAGCAGTACTTC. The chain couples TRBV11-2 to TRBJ2-7; 7 nucleotides align to TRBD1. The length of the CDR3 is 13 residues. CDR1 is SGHAT and CDR2 is FQNNGV in the germline V gene. The junction had 4 bases not matched to a gene; V was cut back by 5 bases and J by 3 bases.

The rearrangement links TRBV18 to TRBJ2-4; TRBD2 matches at 7 bases. CDR1 is KGHSH and CDR2 is LQKENI in the germline V gene. The junction had 25 bases not matched to a gene; V was cut back by 5 bases and J by 6 bases. The CDR3 is made up of 20 amino acids. The CDR3, as DNA: TGTGCCAGCTCAATAATCAGGCTAGCGGACCATCCCAGCTCAGGAAACATTCAGTACTTC. Translating gives CASSIIRLADHPSSGNIQYF.

For the CDR3, the DNA is TGTGCCAGTACCACCCCGGGACAGACTTTCACCGGGGAGCTGTTTTTT. It encodes CASTTPGQTFTGELFF. The chain recombines TRBV19 with TRBJ2-2; TRBD1 aligns across 7 bases. The CDR3 sequence is 16 residues long. The germline gives CDR1 LNHDA, CDR2 SQIVND (reference sequence). With V trimmed by 7 bases and J by 4 bases, 12 bases remained unmatched.

The V gene is TRBV5-1, the J gene TRBJ1-1; a weak D match, TRBD1 (6 bases). The germline V gene encodes CDR1 SGHRS and CDR2 YFSETQ. Trimming removed 6 bases from V and 1 base from J, with 13 bases in between. CDR3 length: 14 amino acids. Written as DNA, the CDR3 is TGCGCCAGCACCTCCGGACAGCCGAACACTGAAGCTTTCTTT. Translated, it gives CASTSGQPNTEAFF.

This chain uses TRBV5-1 with TRBJ2-7; TRBD1 might be the D (6 bases). The V and J ends lost 0 bases and 2 bases respectively, with 12 bases between them. The CDR3 runs 15 residues. In germline, CDR1 is SGHRS, CDR2 YFSETQ. This chain's CDR3 is CASSLAPGVPYEQYF. DNA for the CDR3: TGCGCCAGCAGCTTGGCCCCAGGGGTCCCCTACGAGCAGTACTTC.

The chain is built from TRBV2 and TRBJ2-5; 9 bases match TRBD1. The V gene end was trimmed by 4 bases and the J gene end by 6 bases; junction bases not matched to a gene: 6. This CDR3 is built from 14 residues. The V gene's germline CDR1 is SNHLY and CDR2 FYNNEI. As DNA, the CDR3 is TGTGCCAGCAGTGGTAGGGACAGGGTTAAGACCCAGTACTTC. Protein product: CASSGRDRVKTQYF.

The rearrangement links TRBV27 to TRBJ2-7, with D possibly being TRBD2 (6 bases). The CDR3 sequence is 17 residues long. V was clipped by 4 bases and J by 0 bases, with 19 bases between them. CDR1 is MNHEY, CDR2 SMNVEV, per germline (reference sequence). The CDR3 bases are TGTGCCAGCAGTTACCGGGTGGCGGGAACAAACTCCTACGAGCAGTACTTC. Its protein is CASSYRVAGTNSYEQYF.